The rows below give T cell receptor beta chains drawn from one sample of a study of T cell responses to AZD1222 COVID-19 vaccine. Method: immunoSEQ multiplex PCR; TCRdb's copy keeps in-frame clones and lacks some. This sample has over 150,000 clones; 85% to 90% occur once, and the top ten carry about 6.9%. Source: peripheral blood, taken on day 0 of AZD1222 vaccination. These receptors all stem from an adult in good health. CDR3s include the opening cysteine and the closing phenylalanine or tryptophan. Each record gives: D gene, V gene, clone size, CDR3 length, J gene, CDR3 protein, CDR3 DNA. The D gene is left open where the match is weak. Size is stated for part of the rows, as once, few or many counts, or as a class when the clone is expanded.

D gene: -; V gene: TRBV11-2; clone size: -; CDR3 length: 17; J gene: TRBJ2-3; CDR3 protein: CASSLYPGLADTDTQYF; CDR3 DNA: TGTGCCAGCAGCTTATATCCTGGACTGGCTGACACAGATACGCAGTATTTT
D gene: -; V gene: TRBV7-9; clone size: -; CDR3 length: 15; J gene: TRBJ2-2; CDR3 protein: CASSSTQTVIGELFF; CDR3 DNA: TGTGCCAGCAGCTCTACACAGACAGTAATCGGGGAGCTGTTTTTT
D gene: TRBD2; V gene: TRBV11-3; clone size: -; CDR3 length: 15; J gene: TRBJ2-1; CDR3 protein: CASLGGGVSYNEQFF; CDR3 DNA: TGTGCCAGTCTGGGCGGGGGGGTTTCCTACAATGAGCAGTTCTTC
D gene: -; V gene: TRBV6-5; clone size: -; CDR3 length: 15; J gene: TRBJ2-3; CDR3 protein: CASSPRPGYTDTQYF; CDR3 DNA: TGTGCCAGCAGCCCAAGGCCGGGATACACAGATACGCAGTATTTT
D gene: -; V gene: TRBV5-1; clone size: -; CDR3 length: 14; J gene: TRBJ2-5; CDR3 protein: CASSLIGGQETQYF; CDR3 DNA: TGCGCCAGCAGCTTGATTGGGGGCCAAGAGACCCAGTACTTC
D gene: TRBD1; V gene: TRBV27; clone size: -; CDR3 length: 17; J gene: TRBJ1-5; CDR3 protein: CASSRTGSIYSNQPQHF; CDR3 DNA: TGTGCCAGCAGTCGGACAGGTAGCATATATAGCAATCAGCCCCAGCATTTT
D gene: -; V gene: TRBV4-1; clone size: -; CDR3 length: 12; J gene: TRBJ1-1; CDR3 protein: CASSQGDTEAFF; CDR3 DNA: TGCGCCAGCAGCCAGGGAGACACTGAAGCTTTCTTT
D gene: -; V gene: TRBV6-1; clone size: -; CDR3 length: 16; J gene: TRBJ2-6; CDR3 protein: CASSDWRGSGANVLTF; CDR3 DNA: TGTGCCAGCAGTGACTGGAGGGGCTCTGGGGCCAACGTCCTGACTTTC
D gene: -; V gene: TRBV15; clone size: -; CDR3 length: 13; J gene: TRBJ1-3; CDR3 protein: CATSRVFGNTIYF; CDR3 DNA: TGTGCCACCAGCAGAGTCTTCGGAAACACCATATATTTT
D gene: -; V gene: TRBV28; clone size: once; CDR3 length: 17; J gene: TRBJ2-2; CDR3 protein: CASRRKRASGDRGELFF; CDR3 DNA: TGTGCCAGCAGACGAAAGAGGGCTAGCGGGGACAGGGGGGAGCTGTTTTTT
D gene: -; V gene: TRBV21-1; clone size: -; CDR3 length: 15; J gene: TRBJ1-2; CDR3 protein: CASSKLTHMDYGYTF; CDR3 DNA: TGTGCCAGCAGCAAACTGACACATATGGACTATGGCTACACCTTC
D gene: TRBD2; V gene: TRBV15; clone size: -; CDR3 length: 17; J gene: TRBJ2-1; CDR3 protein: CATSRATASGVYNEQFF; CDR3 DNA: TGTGCCACCAGCAGAGCAACTGCTAGCGGGGTTTACAATGAGCAGTTCTTC
D gene: TRBD1; V gene: TRBV11-2; clone size: -; CDR3 length: 16; J gene: TRBJ1-6; CDR3 protein: CASSGGQGSLNSPLHF; CDR3 DNA: TGTGCCAGCAGCGGGGGACAGGGTAGTTTGAATTCACCCCTCCACTTT
D gene: TRBD1; V gene: TRBV4-1; clone size: -; CDR3 length: 18; J gene: TRBJ2-5; CDR3 protein: CASSPTGTGVLQQETQYF; CDR3 DNA: TGCGCCAGCAGCCCCACCGGGACAGGGGTTCTTCAACAAGAGACCCAGTACTTC
D gene: TRBD1; V gene: TRBV2; clone size: -; CDR3 length: 12; J gene: TRBJ1-6; CDR3 protein: CASRDRQRPLHF; CDR3 DNA: TGTGCCAGCAGGGACAGGCAGCGGCCCCTCCACTTT
D gene: TRBD2; V gene: TRBV9; clone size: -; CDR3 length: 15; J gene: TRBJ2-7; CDR3 protein: CASSVGGLAQYEQYF; CDR3 DNA: TGTGCCAGCAGCGTCGGGGGACTAGCACAATACGAGCAGTACTTC
D gene: -; V gene: TRBV5-4; clone size: -; CDR3 length: 17; J gene: TRBJ1-3; CDR3 protein: CASSLDIPGLSGNTIYF; CDR3 DNA: TGTGCCAGCAGCCTCGACATACCCGGGCTCTCTGGAAACACCATATATTTT
D gene: -; V gene: TRBV9; clone size: -; CDR3 length: 13; J gene: TRBJ1-1; CDR3 protein: CASSVAGGAEAFF; CDR3 DNA: TGTGCCAGCAGCGTCGCGGGGGGTGCTGAAGCTTTCTTT
D gene: -; V gene: TRBV11-1; clone size: few; CDR3 length: 15; J gene: TRBJ1-3; CDR3 protein: CASSFGVRTGNTIYF; CDR3 DNA: TGTGCCAGCAGCTTCGGGGTCAGAACTGGAAACACCATATATTTT
D gene: TRBD1; V gene: TRBV7-9; clone size: -; CDR3 length: 11; J gene: TRBJ1-6; CDR3 protein: CATDRDSPLHF; CDR3 DNA: TGTGCCACCGACAGGGATTCACCCCTCCACTTT
D gene: -; V gene: TRBV28; clone size: -; CDR3 length: 18; J gene: TRBJ2-5; CDR3 protein: CASSLSAGLGSLQETQYF; CDR3 DNA: TGTGCCAGCAGTTTATCCGCGGGTCTGGGCAGCTTACAAGAGACCCAGTACTTC
D gene: TRBD2; V gene: TRBV7-9; clone size: -; CDR3 length: 15; J gene: TRBJ2-3; CDR3 protein: CASSLFGGGTDTQYF; CDR3 DNA: TGTGCCAGCAGCTTATTTGGCGGGGGGACAGATACGCAGTATTTT
D gene: -; V gene: TRBV5-1; clone size: -; CDR3 length: 16; J gene: TRBJ2-2; CDR3 protein: CASSLDVGSVTGELFF; CDR3 DNA: TGCGCCAGCAGCTTGGATGTGGGGTCAGTCACCGGGGAGCTGTTTTTT
D gene: -; V gene: TRBV9; clone size: -; CDR3 length: 15; J gene: TRBJ1-4; CDR3 protein: CASSVGGGANEKLFF; CDR3 DNA: TGTGCCAGCAGCGTAGGGGGAGGGGCTAATGAAAAACTGTTTTTT
D gene: TRBD1; V gene: TRBV5-6; clone size: -; CDR3 length: 16; J gene: TRBJ1-2; CDR3 protein: CASSLEGQGFQYGYTF; CDR3 DNA: TGTGCCAGCAGCTTGGAGGGACAGGGATTTCAGTATGGCTACACCTTC
D gene: -; V gene: TRBV3-1/TRBV3-2; clone size: -; CDR3 length: 15; J gene: TRBJ2-5; CDR3 protein: CASSRHAGDQETQYF; CDR3 DNA: TGTGCCAGCAGCCGCCACGCCGGGGACCAAGAGACCCAGTACTTC
D gene: -; V gene: TRBV6-6; clone size: -; CDR3 length: 18; J gene: TRBJ1-4; CDR3 protein: CASSRNTGHSGSNEKLFF; CDR3 DNA: TGTGCCAGCAGTCGTAATACGGGACATAGCGGCTCTAATGAAAAACTGTTTTTT
D gene: TRBD1; V gene: TRBV10-1; clone size: -; CDR3 length: 19; J gene: TRBJ1-3; CDR3 protein: CASSAGTGPIRVPGNTIYF; CDR3 DNA: TGCGCCAGCAGTGCCGGGACAGGGCCAATTCGGGTTCCTGGAAACACCATATATTTT
D gene: -; V gene: TRBV19; clone size: -; CDR3 length: 14; J gene: TRBJ2-5; CDR3 protein: CASSISFREETQYF; CDR3 DNA: TGTGCCAGTAGTATTTCTTTCCGAGAAGAGACCCAGTACTTC
D gene: -; V gene: TRBV6-5; clone size: -; CDR3 length: 15; J gene: TRBJ2-3; CDR3 protein: CASSLGVAGTDTQYF; CDR3 DNA: TGTGCCAGCAGTTTGGGTGTGGCGGGCACAGATACGCAGTATTTT
D gene: TRBD1; V gene: TRBV7-3; clone size: -; CDR3 length: 15; J gene: TRBJ2-1; CDR3 protein: CASSWTGGTLGEQFF; CDR3 DNA: TGTGCCAGCAGCTGGACAGGGGGAACCCTGGGTGAGCAGTTCTTC
D gene: -; V gene: TRBV19; clone size: -; CDR3 length: 13; J gene: TRBJ1-5; CDR3 protein: CASSMGDRQPQHF; CDR3 DNA: TGTGCCAGTAGTATGGGGGACCGTCAGCCCCAGCATTTT
D gene: -; V gene: TRBV6-5; clone size: -; CDR3 length: 13; J gene: TRBJ1-2; CDR3 protein: CASRMGVGLGYTF; CDR3 DNA: TGTGCCAGCAGAATGGGTGTCGGGCTTGGCTACACCTTC
D gene: -; V gene: TRBV5-1; clone size: -; CDR3 length: 15; J gene: TRBJ1-2; CDR3 protein: CASSLSSDRNYGYTF; CDR3 DNA: TGCGCCAGCAGCTTGTCCTCCGACAGGAACTATGGCTACACCTTC
D gene: -; V gene: TRBV5-6; clone size: -; CDR3 length: 19; J gene: TRBJ1-5; CDR3 protein: CASSLAWLEGGYSNQPQHF; CDR3 DNA: TGTGCCAGCAGCTTGGCCTGGTTGGAGGGGGGTTATAGCAATCAGCCCCAGCATTTT